This TCR beta chain was captured in a study of cytomegalovirus exposure and HLA in healthy donors (dated 2017 in TCRdb). General notes on the study: In an earlier analysis of 550 to 750 of the donors, 276 Gb of sequence data and 90 million to 120 million unique TCR beta sequences from roughly 200 million T cells were reported. Of the roughly 400 genotyped donors, 65% to 90% fell in the genetic ancestry cluster associated with self-reported Caucasian donors. A handful of DR-DQ haplotypes were handled as single units for association and clustering because linkage in the cohort was strong. The study combined high-throughput TCR immunosequencing, statistical association of individual TCRs with disease status, and machine learning to predict cytomegalovirus infection status. In addition to the first cohort of approximately 670 subjects, a separate validation cohort of 130 or so different subjects was used. Roughly 300 gigabases of sequencing data and approximately 93 million unique TCR sequences were included in an early release covering under 650 HLA-typed donors. An earlier analysis of fewer than 750 of the donors used high-throughput TCR beta sequencing to judge whether each TCR beta V gene segment behaved as functional or pseudogenic. To study patterns of TCR occurrence, a later analysis re-analyzed previously published TCR beta repertoires from 700 or so donors and added high-resolution HLA genotyping. Class I and class II HLA loci were covered by the typing at four-digit resolution. Donor age, sex, ethnicity and CMV serostatus were collected together with the repertoire data. The study aimed to test whether cataloging public T cell receptors could reveal signatures of past pathogen exposure. A later genetic analysis took genome-wide SNP genotypes for 398 of the 666 donors and used that subset as a discovery cohort. The later analysis used no new phenotypic data to find candidate immune exposures, relying instead on TCR beta sequences and their occurrence across donors. All discovery cohort repertoires had been generated on a single sequencing platform. The number of donors typed differed by locus, with about 629-630 for A, B, C, DRB1 and DQB1, around 500 for DQA1, 606 for DPA1, and some 440 for DPB1. The study profiled the T cell repertoires of around 700 subjects by immunosequencing and related them to cytomegalovirus serostatus. Among about 370 genotyped donors of the cohort, an average of about 220,000 unique TCR beta nucleotide sequences was sequenced per donor, of which about 18% were non-productive.

Libraries came from the immunoSEQ multiplex PCR assay. A mixture of 60 forward primers for TCR Vbeta segments and 13 reverse primers for TCR Jbeta segments was used in the multiplex PCR. The CDR3 region of rearranged TCR beta genes was amplified from genomic DNA with a multiplex PCR assay. The amplified TCR beta libraries were sequenced on the Illumina HiSeq System as 87-base-pair reads. As for the original processing: In a later analysis, 80 million or so unique TCR beta chains were counted across the 500 to 850 repertoires, and around 10 million of these chains were shared by at least two donors. Raw reads were error-corrected and collapsed into unique sequences by a nearest-neighbor algorithm in which closely related sequences were merged to remove PCR and sequencing errors. CDR3 sequences were aligned to IMGT reference sequences to assign V, D and J gene segments. For a sequence to be retained, a match of at least six nucleotides to both a V gene segment and a J gene segment was required. A rearrangement counted as productive if the CDR3 had no stop codons and remained in frame with V and J, and every other rearrangement counted as non-productive. CDR3 was defined according to IMGT convention as the region running from the second conserved V-encoded cysteine to the conserved J-encoded phenylalanine. The earlier analysis of about 560 of the donors excluded any sequence lacking an unambiguous match to a single V gene segment. In an earlier analysis of almost 600 of the donors, a V segment was called functional when productive rearrangements were above 56.7%, and segregating when the standard deviation between donors exceeded 5%. A statistical classification framework was built to diagnose cytomegalovirus status from the catalog of TCR beta chain sequences. In a later analysis, V and J genes were assigned by comparing TCR nucleotide sequences against IMGT/GENE-DB human TR gene sequences. A later analysis assigned CDR3 sequences and most-parsimonious VDJ recombination scenarios with the TCRdist pipeline. In a later analysis, each TCR beta chain was defined by its CDR3 amino acid sequence together with its V-gene family, and reads lacking a unique V-gene family were excluded. To address suspected cross-contamination and a sequencing artifact, a later analysis removed 592 highly shared, low-generation-probability nucleotide sequences. In a later analysis, a clonal expansion index was calculated for each public chain from normalized within-repertoire ranks of inferred template counts. In a later analysis, generation probabilities were computed using a VDJ recombination model fitted to out-of-frame rearrangements, and the results were checked against IGoR. Hypergeometric tests were used in a later analysis to score TCR-TCR, TCR-HLA and TCR-CMV co-occurrence, with a repertoire-size bias correction applied to the TCR pairs. A later analysis estimated false discovery rates by permuting HLA or CMV assignments 20 times. A later analysis grouped co-occurring TCRs with DBSCAN, adding TCRdist sequence similarity when clustering within HLA-allele-positive subsets. Repertoires with fewer than 30,000 or more than 120,000 public chains, plus five repertoires with anomalous nucleotide sharing, were excluded from co-occurrence clustering. Imported from immuneACCESS, the table was reduced by TCRdb to in-frame sequences with V and J called. These copies leave out some clones; in studies compared against another copy, an unresolved V gene accounts for under half, and the cause of the remainder is not known. The D gene and trimming were derived from the DNA, and the V and J assignments and clone size from that table. In all, the sample holds around 130,000 clones, and 61% of those were seen once. Clones ranked in the top ten supply around 1.8% of the sample.

Overall results and qualifications from the work: A later analysis found that most CMV-associated TCR beta chains appeared HLA-restricted, with HLA associations seemingly driven largely by CMV exposure. A later analysis associated 15,000 to 20,000 TCR beta sequences with specific HLA alleles at a false discovery rate of 0.05. When HLA alleles, especially DR and DQ, strongly co-occurred, attributing TCR associations to individual alleles was difficult. Some IMGT-functional V segments, including TRBV6-2 and TRBV6-3, could not be told apart with the 87-base-pair reads, so those segments were excluded. Sequencing depth was assumed to be roughly uniform across donors in the presence/absence analyses, though that assumption may not hold. HLA typing was unavailable for some donors at each locus, so association tests used only the typed subset. A further reported finding was that TCR beta sequences accurately predicted the HLA-A and HLA-B alleles for most subjects in the first cohort. In an earlier analysis of approximately 600 of the donors, most TCR beta V segments were observed in productive rearrangements about 90% or about 30% of the time, broadly matching IMGT annotations. In a later genetic analysis, a missense DCLRE1C variant was associated with V-gene and J-gene trimming of TCR beta chains, and the association was replicated in an independent cohort. Over 15 rarely observed V segments, including chromosome 9 orphons, were excluded from the earlier analysis of approximately 500 of the donors because counts were too low. Immune exposure information for the cohort was limited to CMV serostatus. According to a later analysis, TCR association rates differed among HLA loci, with DRB1 alleles showing the most associated TCRs and HLA-C alleles showing the fewest. A cluster of highly shared sequence variants was judged likely to represent a technical artifact of the sequencing pipeline. A later analysis found that HLA-associated TCR beta chains were more clonally expanded and had lower generation probabilities than equally common non-associated chains. According to the authors, the approach could potentially be generalized to other disease states and immunological phenotypes. Several of the top co-occurrence clusters appeared to be linked to parvovirus B19, influenza, CMV and Epstein-Barr virus, according to a later analysis. While some public TCRs were present in many individuals, most TCR sequences turned up only very rarely across donors. The study listed 164 TCR beta chains as associated with cytomegalovirus. In vitro tests confirmed that a few of the cytomegalovirus-associated TCR beta chains recognize cytomegalovirus antigens. In both the original and validation cohorts, the classifier was reported to diagnose cytomegalovirus status with high specificity and sensitivity. Linkage disequilibrium might explain the correlated functional status among segregating V segments, but an unknown experimental factor could not be excluded. A later genetic analysis reported fewer N-insertions in productive TCRs among donors in an Asian-associated ancestry cluster than the roughly 700-donor mean. This cohort had only TCR beta chains sequenced, and the lack of alpha or paired-chain data limited which features could be detected.

On this clone: Its antigen is unknown. Base qualities are missing; no much larger clone stands one base away.

The V end loses 6 bases and the J end loses 1 base, and a stretch of 18 bases separates them. CDR1 is given as ENHRY and CDR2 as SYGVKD, both from the germline V gene. The CDR3 sequence holds 16 residues, the cysteine and phenylalanine included. The retained sequence is limited to the CDR3, 48 bases, with the frame set at the first base. The cohort comprised 710 or so healthy bone marrow donors. At the time of sampling, every cohort member was nominally healthy, though immune exposures that went unrecorded were likely present. The donor was CMV seronegative and belonged to the group of several hundred seronegative cohort members. A peripheral blood sample was collected from each donor, and TCR beta sequencing was performed on peripheral blood mononuclear cells. The Qiagen DNeasy Blood Extraction Kit was used to extract genomic DNA from the blood cell samples.

Sequencing was carried out using PBMCs. The receptor's source is a male donor in good health and CMV-seronegative. The chain employs TRBV10-3 and TRBJ1-1; a weak D assignment points to TRBD1 (5 bases agree). Here the CDR3 is given as CAIRVRPNRTNTEAFF. The DNA sequence follows: TGTGCCATCAGGGTAAGACCCAACAGGACGAACACTGAAGCTTTCTTT.